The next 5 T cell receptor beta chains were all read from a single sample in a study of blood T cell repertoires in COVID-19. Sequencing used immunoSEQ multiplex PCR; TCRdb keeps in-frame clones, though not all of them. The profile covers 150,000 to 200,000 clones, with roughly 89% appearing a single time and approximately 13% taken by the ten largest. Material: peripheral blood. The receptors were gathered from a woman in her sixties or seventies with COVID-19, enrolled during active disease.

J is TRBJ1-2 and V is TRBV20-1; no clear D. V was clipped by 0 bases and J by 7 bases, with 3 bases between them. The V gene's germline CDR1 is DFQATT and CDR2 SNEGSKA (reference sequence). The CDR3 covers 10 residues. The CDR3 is CSARDSGYTF. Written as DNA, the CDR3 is TGCAGTGCTAGAGATAGTGGCTACACCTTC.

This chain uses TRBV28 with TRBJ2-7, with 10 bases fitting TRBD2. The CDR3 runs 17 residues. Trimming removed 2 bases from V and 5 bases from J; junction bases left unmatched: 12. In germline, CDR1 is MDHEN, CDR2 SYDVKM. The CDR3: CASSLDGLAGAVDEQYF. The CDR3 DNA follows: TGTGCCAGCAGTTTAGATGGGCTAGCGGGAGCGGTGGACGAGCAGTACTTC.

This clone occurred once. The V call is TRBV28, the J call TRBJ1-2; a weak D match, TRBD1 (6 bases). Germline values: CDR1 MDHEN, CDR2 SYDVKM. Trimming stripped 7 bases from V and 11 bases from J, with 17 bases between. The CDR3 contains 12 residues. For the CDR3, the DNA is TGTGCCAGCAATGCCAGGACAGAAGGTTACACCTTC. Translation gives CASNARTEGYTF.

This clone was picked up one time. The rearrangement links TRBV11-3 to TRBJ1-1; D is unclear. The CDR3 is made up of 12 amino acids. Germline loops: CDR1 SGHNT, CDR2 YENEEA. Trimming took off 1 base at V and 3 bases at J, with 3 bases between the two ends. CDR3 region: CASSLVYTEAFF. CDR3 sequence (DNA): TGTGCCAGCAGCTTAGTCTACACTGAAGCTTTCTTT.

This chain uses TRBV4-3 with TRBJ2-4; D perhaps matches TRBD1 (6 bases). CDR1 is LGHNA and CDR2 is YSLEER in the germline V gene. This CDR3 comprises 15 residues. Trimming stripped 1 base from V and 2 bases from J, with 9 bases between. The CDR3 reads CASSQGRGTKNIQYF. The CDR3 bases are TGCGCCAGCAGCCAAGGCAGGGGAACCAAAAACATTCAGTACTTC.